This T cell receptor (beta chain) derives from a study of blood T cell repertoires in COVID-19. The authors' processing: The assay estimated nucleated cells by amplifying reference gene primers. TCRdb's copy holds only in-frame clones and misses some; the assay was immunoSEQ multiplex PCR. V, J and clone size reflect that table, while D and trimming were determined from the DNA. The sample includes some 150,000 clones, 87% of them seen just once. Sequenced: peripheral blood. The TCR sequence derives from a woman in her sixties or seventies with active or convalescent COVID-19.

DNA of the CDR3: TGTGCCAGCAGCTCGGGACAGTATCAGCCCCAGCATTTT. It yields the protein CASSSGQYQPQHF. J is TRBJ1-5 and V is TRBV6-2 or TRBV6-3; 7 positions match TRBD1. Germline assignment: CDR1 MNHEY and CDR2 SVGEGT. This CDR3 spans 13 amino acids. Trimming removed 6 bases from V and 5 bases from J; junction bases left unmatched: 4.